This TCR beta chain was found in a study of blood T cell repertoires in COVID-19. Study context: Researchers got acute and convalescent COVID-19 samples from the United States, Italy and Spain. T cells, B-cell-depleted T cells, or PBMCs supplied cDNA or gDNA.

CDR3 length: 14 residues. Trimming removed 5 bases at V and 2 bases at J, with 13 bases between. Germline V lookup: CDR1 LNHNV, CDR2 YYDKDF (reference sequence). As handled by the study authors: Nucleated cell counts were estimated from reference gene primer amplification. The table came from immunoSEQ multiplex PCR; TCRdb's copy has only in-frame clones and leaves some out. V, J and clone size were drawn from that table, and D and trimming were deduced from the DNA. Found here are approximately 190,000 clones, almost 85% of them singletons; the top ten hold roughly 6.9%. Sequencing used peripheral blood. The V call is TRBV15, the J call TRBJ2-7; D might be TRBD1 (5 bases). The clonotype was recovered from a human donor with acute or convalescent COVID-19. The donor label of this sample is uncertain. The CDR3 DNA sequence: TGTGCCACCAGCTTAGGGGCGGACCCCTACGAGCAGTACTTC. Its protein is CATSLGADPYEQYF.